The 17 T cell receptor beta chains below were found in one sample sequenced in a study of identical twins. Using its own MiXCR run on the 5' RACE reads, TCRdb lists one record per CDR3 protein. The table includes more than 650,000 distinct CDR3 sequences, around 5.7% detected once. The source material was naive T cells sorted from blood. The source of these receptors is a man between 18 and 35 years old in good health.

This clonotype was recorded a few times. The rearrangement links TRBV27 to TRBJ1-5; a weak D match, TRBD1 (6 bases). The ends were cut back, 5 bases at V and 5 bases at J, with 16 bases in the middle. The CDR3 is made up of 15 amino acids. The germline V gene encodes CDR1 MNHEY and CDR2 SMNVEV (reference sequence). CDR3 DNA sequence: TGTGCCAGCAGTAGTCGCAGGGGAGGTTATCAGCCCCAGCATTTT. It specifies CASSSRRGGYQPQHF.

The chain employs TRBV7-2 and TRBJ2-7, with unresolved D. This CDR3 contains 13 residues. Trimming took off 3 bases at V and 6 bases at J, with 12 bases between the two ends. Germline V lookup: CDR1 SGHTA, CDR2 FQGNSA. CDR3 in amino acids: CASSFQISGEQYF. CDR3 DNA sequence: TGTGCCAGCAGCTTCCAGATCAGTGGCGAGCAGTACTTC. The whole variable domain, filled in from reference TRBV7-2 and TRBJ2-7, reads GAGVSQSPSNKVTEKGKDVELRCDPISGHTALYWYRQSLGQGLEFLIYFQGNSAPDKSGLPSDRFSAERTGGSVSTLTIQRTQQEDSAVYLCASSFQISGEQYFGPGTRLTVT.

This clonotype has more than one count but fewer than ten. The chain carries TRBV5-1 and TRBJ2-5, with D uncertain. Germline-derived CDR1 and CDR2 are SGHRS and YFSETQ. This CDR3 has 13 residues. V gave up 5 bases and J gave up 4 bases, with 12 bases separating them. In nucleotides, the CDR3 is TGCGCCAGCAGTGGGCAGTTAAGAGAGACCCAGTACTTC. Translating it yields CASSGQLRETQYF.

This clonotype was found many times. V gene TRBV20-1 combines with J gene TRBJ2-5, with unresolved D. From germline, CDR1 is DFQATT and CDR2 SNEGSKA (reference sequence). Trimming removed 3 bases from V and 5 bases from J, with 7 bases in between. The length of the CDR3 is 11 residues. The CDR3 loop is CSASSRETQYF. The CDR3 coding sequence is TGCAGTGCTAGCTCCAGGGAGACCCAGTACTTC.

This clonotype has at least ten counts. The rearrangement uses TRBV12-3 or TRBV12-4 and TRBJ2-7, with D maybe TRBD1 (7 bases). The length of the CDR3 is 15 residues. Trimming took off 1 base at V and 6 bases at J, with 16 bases between the two ends. CDR3 in DNA: TGTGCCAGCAGTTTAGTAACCAGGGGGGAATTCGAGCAGTACTTC. Residues: CASSLVTRGEFEQYF.

This clonotype appeared many times. This rearrangement joins TRBV27 to TRBJ1-4; D might be TRBD1 (6 bases). This CDR3 has 14 residues. V shed 8 bases and J shed 3 bases, with 13 bases lying between them. Germline assignment: CDR1 MNHEY and CDR2 SMNVEV (reference sequence). CDR3 region: CASSTGQSNEKLFF. In DNA, the CDR3 is TGTGCCAGCTCTACGGGACAATCTAATGAAAAACTGTTTTTT.

This clonotype was seen repeatedly, ten times or more. The chain has TRBV7-2 and TRBJ2-2, with a tentative D call TRBD1 (7 bases). This CDR3 comprises 15 residues. CDR1 is SGHTA, CDR2 FQGNSA, per germline. Trimming shortened V by 1 base and J by 5 bases, and 11 bases separated the two germline ends. In DNA, the CDR3 is TGTGCCAGCAGCTTAGTTTCAGGGGGGACCGGGGAGCTGTTTTTT. Translating gives CASSLVSGGTGELFF.

This clonotype was picked up a small number of times. This rearrangement joins TRBV29-1 to TRBJ2-4; 10 positions agree with TRBD2. V lost 3 bases, J lost 8 bases, and 10 bases stayed unmatched. CDR1 and CDR2 from the germline V gene are SQVTM and ANQGSEA. CDR3 length: 15 amino acids. CDR3 amino acids: CSVDGSSGSGDIQYF. The DNA for the CDR3 is TGCAGCGTTGACGGATCTAGCGGGAGTGGTGACATTCAGTACTTC.

This clonotype was recorded at least ten times. This chain links TRBV25-1 with TRBJ2-7; D gene uncertain. The CDR3 covers 15 residues. CDR1 is MGHDK, CDR2 SYGVNS, per germline. Trimming left V 3 bases short and J 2 bases short, with 14 bases between. CDR3: CASSDRPPDPYEQYF. In nucleotides, the CDR3 is TGTGCCAGCAGTGATCGGCCCCCAGATCCCTACGAGCAGTACTTC.

There are many counts of this clonotype. This chain joins TRBV7-2 and TRBJ2-2, with D uncertain. V was clipped by 2 bases and J by 6 bases, with 10 bases between them. The CDR3 loop spans 14 amino acids. Per the germline V gene, CDR1 is SGHTA and CDR2 is FQGNSA. CDR3 sequence reads: CASSLTYYPGELFF. CDR3 DNA: TGTGCCAGCAGCTTAACATACTATCCCGGGGAGCTGTTTTTT.

The table lists this clonotype with many counts. In DNA, the CDR3 is TGTGCCACCTGGGGGGACCAGAACACCGGGGAGCTGTTTTTT. This gives the protein CATWGDQNTGELFF. The chain has TRBV10-3 and TRBJ2-2, with a possible D match to TRBD2 (6 bases). Germline lookup yields CDR1 ENHRY and CDR2 SYGVKD. The length of the CDR3 is 14 residues. V was shortened by 10 bases and J by 1 base, with 13 bases between the two germline ends.

In this sample, this clonotype turned up many times. V and J are TRBV20-1 and TRBJ1-6; 7 nucleotides align to TRBD1. CDR1 DFQATT and CDR2 SNEGSKA come from the germline V gene (reference sequence). CDR3 length equals 14 residues. Trimming removed 5 bases from V and 6 bases from J; junction bases left unmatched: 7. CDR3 sequence: CSAEPGGTNSPLHF. The DNA of the CDR3 is TGCAGTGCTGAACCAGGGGGTACTAATTCACCCCTCCACTTT.

This clonotype occurred many times. The CDR3: CASSSGTGLQPQHF. The CDR3 nucleotides read TGTGCCAGCAGCTCCGGGACAGGGTTGCAGCCCCAGCATTTT. The gene calls are TRBV7-9 and TRBJ1-5, with 9 bases identical to TRBD1. From germline, CDR1 is SEHNR and CDR2 FQNEAQ (reference sequence). This CDR3 has 14 amino acids. Germline trimming cut 4 bases from V and 7 bases from J; bases unmatched to any gene: 5.

This clonotype was observed at least ten times. V usage is TRBV24-1 and J usage is TRBJ1-2; D ambiguous. CDR3 length: 13 residues. The germline gives CDR1 KGHDR, CDR2 SFDVKD. The V end lost 4 bases, the J end lost 4 bases, and 9 bases lay between the germline ends. In DNA, the CDR3 is TGTGCCACCAGTGACCCCTCGCGCTATGGCTACACCTTC. It codes for CATSDPSRYGYTF.

This clonotype was seen repeatedly, ten times or more. The chain uses TRBV6-2 or TRBV6-3 and TRBJ2-3; the D gene could be TRBD1 or TRBD2 (6 bases each). The germline V gene encodes CDR1 MNHEY and CDR2 SVGEGT. The CDR3 contains 15 residues. Trimming left V 6 bases short and J 2 bases short, with 15 bases between. DNA for the CDR3: TGTGCCAGCAGCTCTGAGGGGGAGGACACAGATACGCAGTATTTT. It codes for CASSSEGEDTDTQYF.

This clonotype has just a few counts. J is TRBJ2-7 and V is TRBV30; possible D gene TRBD2, 6 bases. Trimming shortened V by 0 bases and J by 5 bases, and 14 bases separated the two germline ends. Looked up from germline, CDR1 is GTSNPN and CDR2 is SVGIG (reference sequence). The CDR3 has 14 residues. The CDR3 region has the DNA TGTGCCTGGAGTGTGGAGGCGGGAATCCACGAGCAGTACTTC. This encodes CAWSVEAGIHEQYF.

V usage is TRBV6-1 and J usage is TRBJ2-1; D is ambiguous. V was cut by 10 bases and J by 6 bases, with 19 bases left in between. The germline gives CDR1 MNHNS, CDR2 SASEGT. The CDR3 is 14 residues long. The CDR3 DNA reads as TGTGCCATCACAAGTCCGTGGAGCCCCAATGAGCAGTTCTTC. Protein product: CAITSPWSPNEQFF.